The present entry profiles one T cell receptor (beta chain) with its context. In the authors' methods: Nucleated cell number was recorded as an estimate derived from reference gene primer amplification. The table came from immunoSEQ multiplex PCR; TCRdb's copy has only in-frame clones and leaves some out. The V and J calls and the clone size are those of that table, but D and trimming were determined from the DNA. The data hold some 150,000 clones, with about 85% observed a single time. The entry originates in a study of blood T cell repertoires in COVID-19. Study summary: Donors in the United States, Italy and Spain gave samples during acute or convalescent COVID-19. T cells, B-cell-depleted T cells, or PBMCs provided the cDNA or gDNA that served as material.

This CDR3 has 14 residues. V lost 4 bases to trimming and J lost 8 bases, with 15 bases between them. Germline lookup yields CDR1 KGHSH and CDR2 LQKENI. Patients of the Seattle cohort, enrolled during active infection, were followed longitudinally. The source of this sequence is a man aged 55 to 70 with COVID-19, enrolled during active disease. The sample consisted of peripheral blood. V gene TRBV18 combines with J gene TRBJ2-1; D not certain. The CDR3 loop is CASSRLAPGYEQFF. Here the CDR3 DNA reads TGTGCCAGCTCACGTTTAGCCCCTGGGTATGAGCAGTTCTTC.